These 22 T cell receptor delta chains came from one sample sequenced in a study of γδ T cells in repeated Plasmodium falciparum infection. TCRdb reanalysed the multiplex PCR reads with CATT. The sample records 45,000 to 70,000 delta-chain clones, 1.7% being singletons. Gammadelta T cells were flow-sorted from PBMC into Vgamma9/Vdelta2+ and Vdelta2-negative populations for bulk analysis. Material for sequencing was gamma-delta T cells from blood. These receptors all come from a pool of human donors (malaria-infected and uninfected, not separated).

This clone was seen more than once but under ten times. J is TRDJ1 and V is TRDV1; 9 bases line up with TRDD3. TCRdb lists no J gene, so it was determined here by aligning the DNA to germline. The ends lost 1 base at V and 3 bases at J; junction bases unmatched: 24. The CDR3 runs 22 residues. Germline lookup yields CDR1 TSWWSYY and CDR2 QGS. CDR3 amino acids: CALGEQRASSIWGIGPPDKLIF. The DNA of the CDR3 is TGTGCTCTTGGGGAACAACGGGCTTCTTCGATCTGGGGGATTGGTCCTCCCGATAAACTCATCTTT.

A remark on this clone: A far more abundant clone sits one base away, making this likely a read error. Different DNA sequences within this sample yield the same CDR3. The chain employs TRDV1 and TRDJ1, with a tentative D call TRDD2 (6 bases). Trimming took 0 bases from V and 0 from J, leaving 26 bases between them. CDR3 length: 21 residues. Germline lookup yields CDR1 TSWWSYY and CDR2 QGS. Here the CDR3 reads CALGELSFPLLFRSYTDKLIF. Here the CDR3 DNA reads TGTGCTCTTGGGGAACTTTCCTTCCCCCTGCTATTCCGCTCTTACACCGATAAACTCATCTTT.

This clone was detected only a few times. This is likely an artifact of a read error, given a far larger clone one base away. The sample contains more than one DNA sequence encoding this CDR3. The chain's CDR3 is CALGVIHFVPYWGIRGYADKLIF. As DNA, the CDR3 is TGTGCTCTTGGGGTTATCCATTTTGTTCCTTACTGGGGGATAAGGGGGTACGCCGATAAACTCATCTTT. This chain joins TRDV1 and TRDJ1; 11 nucleotides align to TRDD3. V dropped 4 bases and J dropped 3; count of bases not matched to a gene: 28. The CDR3 totals 23 residues. CDR1 and CDR2 from the germline V gene are TSWWSYY and QGS.

This clone was observed a few times. The protein that TCRdb holds for this DNA derives from a much larger clone and differs from the translated DNA at residue 6, which likely indicates a read error; the protein shown here is translated from the DNA. The rearrangement joins TRDV1 to TRDJ1, with 7 bases that match TRDD3. TCRdb carries no J gene annotation; the J gene was assigned here by matching the DNA with germline. This CDR3 region has 21 residues. The germline gives CDR1 TSWWSYY, CDR2 QGS. With 3 bases clipped from V and 6 bases from J, the junction kept 28 bases outside the gene matches. CDR3 DNA: TGTGCTCTTGGGGAGGCCCATGCGTACTGGGGTCCCTTACGCCTTTTTAATAAACTCATCTTT. Translation gives CALGEAHAYWGPLRLFNKLIF.

This clone has more than one count but fewer than ten. This may be a read error, as it is one base from a much larger clone. The genes are TRDV1 and TRDJ1, with D possibly called TRDD2 or TRDD3 (9 bases each). Trimming shortened V by 4 bases and J by 0 bases, and 33 bases separated the two germline ends. Germline V lookup: CDR1 TSWWSYY, CDR2 QGS. This CDR3 has 22 residues. The CDR3, as DNA: TGTGCTCTTGGGGCCCCTTCCTACCAAATCCCCTACTGGGGGAGGTACACCGATAAACTCATCTTT. It codes for CALGAPSYQIPYWGRYTDKLIF.

This clone was counted a few times. TCRdb pairs this DNA with a much larger clone's protein that differs at residue 14, likely a read error; the protein shown was translated from the DNA. The chain uses TRDV1 and TRDJ1; tentatively, D is TRDD2 (6 bases). The CDR3 has 21 amino acids. CDR1 is TSWWSYY and CDR2 is QGS in the germline V gene. The CDR3 is CALGAYLPSYDLWENTDKLIF. CDR3 sequence (DNA): TGTGCTCTCGGGGCGTACCTCCCGTCCTACGACCTCTGGGAGAACACCGATAAACTCATCTTT.

Many counts were recorded for this clone. TCRdb's protein for this DNA is that of a much larger clone and differs from the translation at residue 13, likely a read error; the protein shown is the DNA translation. The chain carries TRDV1 and TRDJ1; TRDD3 agrees at 12 bases. Because TCRdb records no J gene, it was assigned here through a match of the DNA to germline. Losses at the gene ends were 3 bases for V and 0 bases for J; bases not matched to a gene: 14. The CDR3 totals 20 residues. The germline CDR1 and CDR2 sequences are TSWWSYY and QGS. CDR3 amino acids: CALGDLISYWGIQHTDKLIF. The CDR3 region has the DNA TGTGCTCTTGGGGATCTCATTTCGTACTGGGGGATACAGCACACCGATAAACTCATCTTT.

Remarks on this clone: The protein TCRdb gives is from a much larger clone and does not agree with this DNA's translation at residue 16, likely a read error; the protein shown here comes from the DNA. The J segment was not called; the V segment is TRDV1; the tabulated D call, TRDD3, remains unverified against the DNA. The CDR3 is made up of 20 amino acids. Germline loops: CDR1 TSWWSYY, CDR2 QGS. The CDR3 loop is CALGEPPPFLFGHSPGKLIF. The CDR3 region has the DNA TGTGCTCTTGGGGAACCCCCCCCTTTCCTATTCGGTCATTCCCCTGGTAAACTAATCTTT.

A note on this clone: This likely stems from a read error, as it lies one base from a far larger clone. The sample contains more than one DNA sequence encoding this CDR3. The chain joins TRDV1 to TRDJ1; D is tentatively TRDD2 or TRDD3 (6 bases each). TCRdb supplies no J gene; here it was assigned by aligning the nucleotide sequence to germline. The V gene's germline CDR1 is TSWWSYY and CDR2 QGS. The CDR3 is 25 residues long. Trimming took 2 bases from V and 0 from J, leaving 40 bases between them. CDR3 DNA: TGTGCTCTTGGGGAAGGGTTGCTATCCTACCGGCTGAGGGGGGAGTCCATCCCAAACACCGATAAACTCATCTTT. It encodes CALGEGLLSYRLRGESIPNTDKLIF.

This clone appeared a few times. The mismatch at residue 10 between this DNA's translation and the TCRdb protein of a much larger clone likely reflects a read error; the protein shown is translated from the DNA. The chain is built from TRDV1 and TRDJ2, with TRDD3 matching over 9 bases. CDR1 and CDR2 from the germline V gene are TSWWSYY and QGS. Germline trimming cut 4 bases from V and 5 bases from J; bases unmatched to any gene: 29. The CDR3 is made up of 23 amino acids. The CDR3 loop reads CALGAFKPTPGDTPPLLTAQLFF. The DNA of the CDR3 is TGTGCTCTTGGGGCCTTCAAACCTACACCGGGGGATACCCCTCCCCTCCTAACAGCACAACTCTTCTTT.

This clone was detected ten times or more. TCRdb attributes to this sequence the protein of a much larger clone, which differs from the DNA translation at residue 10; a read error is likely, and the protein displayed is translated from the DNA. The V and J genes are TRDV1 and TRDJ1, with 11 bases aligning to TRDD3. V lost 9 bases to trimming and J lost 6 bases; unmatched junction nucleotides: 9. Germline V gives CDR1 TSWWSYY, CDR2 QGS. This CDR3 region has 14 residues. The CDR3 nucleotides are TGTGCTCTCCTGGGGGATACCGGCTTCAATAAACTCATCTTT. Protein sequence: CALLGDTGFNKLIF.

This clone has ten or more counts. The protein recorded in TCRdb matches a much larger clone and deviates from this DNA's translation at residue 10, suggesting a read error; the protein here is obtained by translating the DNA. The J gene is TRDJ1, the V gene TRDV1, with D uncertain. The CDR3 runs 14 residues. The germline gives CDR1 TSWWSYY, CDR2 QGS. CDR3 in amino acids: CALGDVLYTGKLIF. The CDR3 nucleotides are TGTGCTCTTGGGGACGTTCTGTACACCGGTAAACTCATCTTT.

A remark on this clone: The protein held in TCRdb is that of a much larger clone and does not match this DNA's translation at residue 16, likely because of a read error; the protein shown is translated from the DNA. The rearrangement uses TRDV1 and TRDJ2; tentative D call: TRDD3 (5 bases). Assignment of the J gene here rests on matching the DNA to germline, because TCRdb gives none. This CDR3 spans 23 amino acids. Trimming left V 2 bases short and J 6 bases short, with 37 bases between. Germline CDR1 is TSWWSYY and CDR2 is QGS. CDR3 bases: TGTGCTCTTGGGGAATCCACCCTGCTTTACTTCGTACGGGGGGTACCTTACCCAGCACAACTCTTCTTT. Residues: CALGESTLLYFVRGVPYPAQLFF.

To note about this clone: It is likely a read error: a sequence one base away is far more abundant. The same CDR3 also results from other DNA sequences found in this sample. This chain uses TRDV1 with TRDJ1; 7 bases align to TRDD3. TCRdb leaves out the J gene; it was filled in here by matching the DNA to germline. Trimming took 4 bases from V and 0 from J; bases not matched to a gene: 23. Germline V CDR1 and CDR2: TSWWSYY, QGS. There are 21 residues in the CDR3. The CDR3 sequence: CALGVSTCPPTGVGYTDKLIF. For the CDR3, the DNA is TGTGCTCTTGGGGTCAGCACCTGTCCCCCTACTGGGGTAGGGTACACCGATAAACTCATCTTT.

This clone was counted at least ten times. Different DNA sequences within this sample yield the same CDR3. V and J are TRDV1 and TRDJ1, with 13 positions matching TRDD3. Germline V lookup: CDR1 TSWWSYY, CDR2 QGS. Trimming took 0 bases from V and 0 from J; bases not matched to a gene: 10. The CDR3 covers 20 residues. CDR3 sequence reads: CALGELLNWGIRAYTDKLIF. The CDR3 DNA sequence: TGTGCTCTTGGGGAACTCCTTAACTGGGGGATACGGGCCTACACCGATAAACTCATCTTT.

This clone was detected only a few times. Only one base separates this from a far larger clonotype, so it likely reflects a read error. Different DNA sequences within this sample yield the same CDR3. The chain employs TRDV1 and TRDJ1; 10 nucleotides align to TRDD3. The trim removed 2 bases at V and 2 bases at J, leaving 20 bases unmatched. The CDR3 runs 21 residues. Germline CDR1 TSWWSYY, CDR2 QGS. The CDR3 loop reads CALGECHLDRGGYGYTDKLIF. Written as DNA, the CDR3 is TGTGCTCTTGGGGAATGCCACCTAGACCGCGGGGGATACGGGTATACCGATAAACTCATCTTT.

Regarding this clone: A read error is possible here, since a much larger clone lies one base away. This sequence joins TRDV1 and TRDJ1, with 8 positions matching TRDD3. The J gene was not available in TCRdb and was assigned here by matching the DNA to germline segments. This CDR3 region has 22 residues. Germline CDR1 reads TSWWSYY; CDR2 reads QGS. Germline trimming cut 1 base from V and 8 bases from J; bases unmatched to any gene: 30. CDR3 nucleotides: TGTGCTCTTGGGGAACGGATCATTCCCCGGGCATTATACTGGGGGTTCGTGTGGAAACTCATCTTT. Amino acid sequence: CALGERIIPRALYWGFVWKLIF.

This clone was found a few times. This likely stems from a read error, as it lies one base from a far larger clone. Additional DNA sequences in this sample encode the identical CDR3. The rearrangement joins TRDV1 to TRDJ1; 13 positions match TRDD3. No J gene is reported in TCRdb; it was inferred here by comparing the DNA with germline. Looked up from germline, CDR1 is TSWWSYY and CDR2 is QGS. The CDR3 covers 19 residues. Germline trimming cut 9 bases from V and 1 base from J; bases unmatched to any gene: 17. CDR3 DNA: TGTGCTCTCAATCATAAGGCAAACTGGGGGATACGGCCCACCGATAAACTCATCTTT. Translating it yields CALNHKANWGIRPTDKLIF.

Comments on this clone: A far larger clone is off by one base, so a read error is likely. Other DNA variants within this sample encode the same CDR3. The chain uses TRDV1 and TRDJ3; 11 bases line up with TRDD3. Because TCRdb records no J gene, it was assigned here through a match of the DNA to germline. There are 22 residues in the CDR3. Germline-derived CDR1 and CDR2 are TSWWSYY and QGS. The V segment lost 5 bases and the J segment 0 bases; nucleotides outside the gene matches: 15. The CDR3 reads CALGRTWGIRVSSSWDTRQMFF. CDR3 nucleotides: TGTGCTCTTGGGCGGACGTGGGGGATACGCGTTTCGAGCTCCTGGGACACCCGACAGATGTTTTTC.

This clone was seen a handful of times. Given a far larger clone just one base away, this is likely a sequencing read error. This specimen includes other DNA sequences encoding the same CDR3. The V and J genes are TRDV1 and TRDJ1; 11 positions match TRDD3. V trimming: 0 bases; J trimming: 5 bases; junction bases outside the gene matches: 14. CDR1 and CDR2 from the germline V gene are TSWWSYY and QGS. CDR3 length equals 19 residues. The CDR3 here is CALGELGSWGIRDGDKLIF. The CDR3 nucleotides are TGTGCTCTTGGGGAACTGGGTTCTTGGGGGATACGAGACGGAGATAAACTCATCTTT.

This clone was seen repeatedly, ten times or more. Distinct nucleotide sequences in the sample also encode this CDR3. The chain couples TRDV1 to TRDJ1; 9 bases match TRDD3. The CDR3 totals 20 residues. The V segment lost 0 bases and the J segment 2 bases; nucleotides outside the gene matches: 16. CDR1 TSWWSYY and CDR2 QGS come from the germline V gene. This CDR3 is CALGELLLHLRGYVTDKLIF. CDR3 nucleotide sequence: TGTGCTCTTGGGGAACTTTTACTCCACCTACGGGGATACGTGACCGATAAACTCATCTTT.

This clone was counted only a few times. The protein held in TCRdb is that of a much larger clone and does not match this DNA's translation at residue 9, likely because of a read error; the protein shown is translated from the DNA. The rearrangement links TRDV1 to TRDJ1; TRDD3 matches at 8 bases. V shed 1 base, J shed 0 bases, and the junction held 31 bases outside the gene matches. The germline V gene has CDR1 TSWWSYY and CDR2 QGS. The CDR3 length is 25 residues. CDR3 protein: CALGEPTFPISFNDGGFRYTDKLIF. CDR3 DNA sequence: TGTGCTCTTGGGGAACCAACCTTCCCAATCTCTTTTAATGATGGGGGATTCCGGTACACCGATAAACTCATCTTT.